The 21 T cell receptor beta chains given below trace back to one sample, sequenced in a study of T cell responses to AZD1222 COVID-19 vaccine. This table comes from immunoSEQ multiplex PCR, and its TCRdb copy is limited to in-frame clones, with some not included. Of about 140,000 clones listed, approximately 90% are singletons. Sequences were derived from peripheral blood, sampled 28 days after the second AZD1222 dose. These receptor sequences come from an adult who received the AZD1222 COVID-19 vaccine.

The V and J genes are TRBV19 and TRBJ2-1; D tentatively reads TRBD1 or TRBD2 (5 bases each). V was trimmed by 3 bases and J by 2 bases, leaving 14 bases between them. This CDR3 region has 16 residues. The germline V gene has CDR1 LNHDA and CDR2 SQIVND (reference sequence). The DNA of the CDR3 is TGTGCCAGTAGTATTACCGGAGGCAGGGCCTACAATGAGCAGTTCTTC. Amino acid sequence: CASSITGGRAYNEQFF.

The rearrangement joins TRBV28 to TRBJ2-1, with 9 bases that match TRBD2. This CDR3 is 18 amino acids long. The germline V gene encodes CDR1 MDHEN and CDR2 SYDVKM. V lost 4 bases and J lost 1; bases outside the gene matches: 11. The CDR3: CASSSHAQRGASYNEQFF. CDR3 bases: TGTGCCAGCAGTTCACATGCGCAGCGGGGGGCATCCTACAATGAGCAGTTCTTC.

The chain carries TRBV27 and TRBJ1-1; no reliable D call. The germline CDR1 and CDR2 sequences are MNHEY and SMNVEV (reference sequence). The CDR3 sequence is 16 residues long. V shed 1 base and J shed 0 bases, with 12 bases lying between them. The CDR3 sequence: CASSLFFRAMNTEAFF. The CDR3 region has the DNA TGTGCCAGCAGTTTATTTTTCCGGGCCATGAACACTGAAGCTTTCTTT.

The chain links TRBV7-3 to TRBJ1-1; D ambiguous. Trimming left V 5 bases short and J 2 bases short, with 9 bases between. This CDR3 is built from 13 residues. The germline V gene has CDR1 SGHTA and CDR2 FQGTGA. As DNA, the CDR3 is TGTGCCAGCAGCCCTGACGTAAACACTGAAGCTTTCTTT. It yields the protein CASSPDVNTEAFF.

The chain couples TRBV9 to TRBJ2-5; tentatively, D is TRBD1 (5 bases). This CDR3 region has 15 residues. Trimming shortened V by 0 bases and J by 4 bases, and 13 bases separated the two germline ends. From germline, CDR1 is SGDLS and CDR2 YYNGEE. In DNA form, the CDR3 reads TGTGCCAGCAGCGTAGGTCAGGGCACGACAGAGACCCAGTACTTC. Translation gives CASSVGQGTTETQYF.

The chain employs TRBV5-1 and TRBJ1-1; tentative D call: TRBD1 (6 bases). The CDR3 length is 15 residues. The V and J ends lost 5 bases and 1 base respectively, with 15 bases between them. Germline V gives CDR1 SGHRS, CDR2 YFSETQ. CDR3 sequence (DNA): TGCGCCAGCAGTAACCAGGGGATATCGAACACTGAAGCTTTCTTT. This encodes CASSNQGISNTEAFF. Combining the CDR3 with reference TRBV5-1 and TRBJ1-1 gives the whole variable domain KAGVTQTPRYLIKTRGQQVTLSCSPISGHRSVSWYQQTPGQGLQFLFEYFSETQRNKGNFPGRFSGRQFSNSRSEMNVSTLELGDSALYLCASSNQGISNTEAFFGQGTRLTVV.

CDR3 DNA sequence: TGCGCCAGCTCCCTGGGGTGGGGTAGCTCTGGAAACACCATATATTTT. It encodes CASSLGWGSSGNTIYF. The V call is TRBV5-1, the J call TRBJ1-3; D gene ambiguous. V lost 7 bases, J lost 0 bases, and 17 bases lay in between. Germline V gene data show CDR1 as SGHRS and CDR2 as YFSETQ. The CDR3 is 16 residues long.

CDR3 DNA: TGTGCCAGCAGCCAAGCGAGGGACACGCAGTATTTT. This translates into CASSQARDTQYF. The chain combines TRBV3-1 (or the pseudogene TRBV3-2) with TRBJ2-3; D possibly matches TRBD1 or TRBD2 (5 bases each). The V gene lost 1 base and the J gene lost 9 bases, with 8 bases spanning the gap. CDR1 and CDR2 from the germline V gene are LGHDT and YNNKEL (reference sequence). CDR3 length: 12 residues.

For the CDR3, the DNA is TGTGCCAGCAGGGGGGGCCCCTACGAGCAGTACGTC. The encoded protein is CASRGGPYEQYV. V gene TRBV27 combines with J gene TRBJ2-7; D assignment may be TRBD1 or TRBD2 (6 bases each). Trimming took off 6 bases at V and 2 bases at J, with 8 bases between the two ends. The length of the CDR3 is 12 residues. Germline loops: CDR1 MNHEY, CDR2 SMNVEV (reference sequence).

The CDR3 region is CASSPPLSYSWQTGNTIYF. CDR3 nucleotide sequence: TGTGCCAGCTCACCGCCGCTTTCTTACAGTTGGCAGACTGGAAACACCATATATTTT. The chain couples TRBV18 to TRBJ1-3; the D is unclear. The CDR3 has 19 residues. Trimming pared 3 bases from V and 2 bases from J, leaving 23 bases between. CDR1 and CDR2 (germline): KGHSH, LQKENI. The entire variable domain, with the rest obtained from reference TRBV18 and TRBJ1-3, is as follows: NAGVMQNPRHLVRRRGQEARLRCSPMKGHSHVYWYRQLPEEGLKFMVYLQKENIIDESGMPKERFSAEFPKEGPSILRIQQVVRGDSAAYFCASSPPLSYSWQTGNTIYFGEGSWLTVV.

The chain joins TRBV5-6 to TRBJ2-7; 8 positions match TRBD2. This CDR3 contains 15 residues. CDR1 SGHDT and CDR2 YYEEEE come from the germline V gene. J lost 5 bases, V lost 4 bases, and 11 bases had no gene match. The CDR3 region is CASSTRRTSFHEQYF. As DNA, the CDR3 is TGTGCCAGCAGCACCAGGAGGACTAGCTTCCACGAGCAGTACTTC.

V gene TRBV19 combines with J gene TRBJ1-4; TRBD1 might be the D (6 bases). CDR1 is LNHDA, CDR2 SQIVND, per germline (reference sequence). V gave up 5 bases and J gave up 7 bases, with 11 bases separating them. The CDR3 covers 13 residues. The CDR3 here is CASSGGHGEKLFF. Written as DNA, the CDR3 is TGTGCCAGTAGTGGGGGGCATGGTGAAAAACTGTTTTTT.

This chain links TRBV19 with TRBJ2-1; TRBD2 matches 9 bases. The germline V gene has CDR1 LNHDA and CDR2 SQIVND (reference sequence). With V trimmed by 8 bases and J by 7 bases, 12 bases remained unmatched. The length of the CDR3 is 15 residues. The CDR3 DNA follows: TGTGCCAGTTTCCGTCGTGGTAGCGGGAGTAATGAGCAGTTCTTC. This codes for CASFRRGSGSNEQFF.

The rearrangement links TRBV28 to TRBJ2-7; possibly TRBD1 or TRBD2 for D (5 bases each). The CDR3 runs to 13 residues. CDR1 and CDR2 from the germline V gene are MDHEN and SYDVKM. V lost 4 bases and J lost 3, with 10 bases in between. Here the CDR3 DNA reads TGTGCCAGCAGTTCGGGGCCCCACTACGAGCAGTACGTC. Encoded protein: CASSSGPHYEQYV.

The chain combines TRBV6-6 with TRBJ1-1, with 7 bases aligning to TRBD1. This CDR3 has 16 amino acids. Germline values: CDR1 MNHNY, CDR2 SVGAGI (reference sequence). J lost 5 bases, V lost 6 bases, and 15 bases had no gene match. The CDR3 DNA follows: TGTGCCAGCAGCTCCGCTCCTGACAGGGCAGGGACTGAAGCTTTCTTT. Protein: CASSSAPDRAGTEAFF.

The V gene is TRBV7-9, the J gene TRBJ1-1; maybe TRBD1 (6 bases). The CDR3 loop spans 16 amino acids. V was shortened by 10 bases and J by 5 bases, with 26 bases between the two germline ends. Germline CDR1 is SEHNR and CDR2 is FQNEAQ (reference sequence). CDR3 amino acids: CATTARQQGRDTEAFF. CDR3 coding DNA: TGTGCCACCACCGCAAGACAACAGGGAAGGGATACTGAAGCTTTCTTT. The full variable domain, its missing parts supplied by reference TRBV7-9 and TRBJ1-1, is DTGVSQNPRHKITKRGQNVTFRCDPISEHNRLYWYRQTLGQGPEFLTYFQNEAQLEKSRLLSDRFSAERPKGSFSTLEIQRTEQGDSAMYLCATTARQQGRDTEAFFGQGTRLTVV.

The CDR3 bases are TGCAGTGCTAGTCGGAGTGGGGCTTATGGCTACACCTTC. Translated: CSASRSGAYGYTF. This chain links TRBV20-1 with TRBJ1-2, with D possibly being TRBD1 (5 bases). This CDR3 region has 13 residues. Per the germline V gene, CDR1 is DFQATT and CDR2 is SNEGSKA (reference sequence). V was trimmed by 3 bases and J by 5 bases, leaving 13 bases between them.

This clone has a single count. The chain recombines TRBV24-1 with TRBJ1-5, with no clear D. Germline lookup yields CDR1 KGHDR and CDR2 SFDVKD. The CDR3 has 15 residues. V lost 0 bases, J lost 0 bases, and 5 bases lay in between. CDR3 nucleotide sequence: TGTGCCACCAGTGATTTGTTGGGTAGCAATCAGCCCCAGCATTTT. This gives the protein CATSDLLGSNQPQHF.

The chain has TRBV18 and TRBJ1-2, with 8 positions matching TRBD1. The CDR3 is 15 residues long. The ends lost 0 bases at V and 7 bases at J; junction bases unmatched: 7. Germline loops: CDR1 KGHSH, CDR2 LQKENI. CDR3 nucleotide sequence: TGTGCCAGCTCACCACCGGACAGGGCTCTCGGTGGCTACACCTTC. It is translated as CASSPPDRALGGYTF.

The chain links TRBV9 to TRBJ1-2; TRBD1 might be the D (6 bases). This CDR3 contains 16 residues. Germline-derived CDR1 and CDR2 are SGDLS and YYNGEE. Trimming stripped 3 bases from V and 4 bases from J, with 19 bases between. In nucleotides, the CDR3 is TGTGCCAGCAGCGCAGCGGGAAACAGGGCCGGCTATGGCTACACCTTC. It codes for CASSAAGNRAGYGYTF.

The chain links TRBV7-6 to TRBJ1-1; D not resolved. Trimming took 1 base from V and 2 from J, leaving 8 bases between them. This CDR3 region has 14 residues. Germline CDR1 SGHVS, CDR2 FNYEAQ. The chain's CDR3 is CASSLGGINTEAFF. CDR3 in DNA: TGTGCCAGCAGCTTAGGAGGGATAAACACTGAAGCTTTCTTT.